These 25 T cell receptor beta chains originate from one sample sequenced in a study of blood T cell repertoires in COVID-19. Generated by immunoSEQ multiplex PCR, the TCRdb table keeps only in-frame clones and is missing some. The data contain about 62,000 clones, more than 75% of them singletons. Sequenced input: peripheral blood. Every receptor here comes from a man aged 65 to 79 with acute or convalescent COVID-19.

This rearrangement joins TRBV3-1 (or the pseudogene TRBV3-2) to TRBJ1-2; D gene ambiguous. Germline V gives CDR1 LGHDT, CDR2 YNNKEL (reference sequence). The V end was cut by 4 bases, the J end by 6 bases, with 12 bases between. The CDR3 runs 13 residues. The CDR3 here is CASSPGKPDGYTF. In DNA, the CDR3 is TGTGCCAGCAGCCCGGGAAAGCCAGATGGCTACACCTTC.

The CDR3 nucleotides are TGTGCCAGCAGCGTAGAGGGACAGGGATTTGGAAACACCATATATTTT. This translates into CASSVEGQGFGNTIYF. The chain couples TRBV9 to TRBJ1-3; 9 bases line up with TRBD1. In germline, CDR1 is SGDLS, CDR2 YYNGEE. The CDR3 loop spans 16 amino acids. V shed 0 bases, J shed 3 bases, and the junction held 4 bases outside the gene matches.

The V gene is TRBV7-3, the J gene TRBJ2-2; no clear D gene. CDR1 and CDR2 from the germline V gene are SGHTA and FQGTGA. The germline V and J ends were trimmed by 4 bases and 6 bases, with 15 bases remaining between them. This CDR3 has 15 residues. The CDR3 DNA reads as TGTGCCAGCAGCTCAAGCTCTAGAGGATCCGGGGAGCTGTTTTTT. This encodes CASSSSSRGSGELFF.

The V gene is TRBV11-1, the J gene TRBJ2-3; 8 bases map to TRBD2. V lost 5 bases, J lost 4 bases, and 8 bases stayed unmatched. Germline V gene data show CDR1 as SGHAT and CDR2 as FQDESV (reference sequence). This CDR3 is built from 15 residues. CDR3 in amino acids: CASSGGGTVSDTQYF. The CDR3 coding sequence is TGTGCCAGCAGCGGCGGGGGGACCGTGTCAGATACGCAGTATTTT.

About this clone itself: At one end the junction does not follow the germline gene, possibly because of a read error. V and J are TRBV7-7 and TRBJ2-7, with 8 bases lining up with TRBD1. In germline, CDR1 is SSHAT, CDR2 FNYEAQ (reference sequence). This CDR3 has 15 residues. The CDR3 bases are TGTGCTAGCAGCCCGCAGGGGGCGCCGTTCTACGAGCAGTACTTC. It codes for CASSPQGAPFYEQYF. Drawing the rest from reference TRBV7-7 and TRBJ2-7, the complete variable domain is GAGVSQSPRYKVTKRGQDVTLRCDPISSHATLYWYQQALGQGPEFLTYFNYEAQPDKSGLPSDRFSAERPEGSISTLTIQRTEQRDSAMYRCASSPQGAPFYEQYFGPGTRLTVT.

This chain connects TRBV29-1 to TRBJ2-1; TRBD2 might be the D (5 bases). The CDR3 is 13 residues long. The V gene's germline CDR1 is SQVTM and CDR2 ANQGSEA. V was pared by 0 bases and J by 4 bases, with 7 bases between. In nucleotides, the CDR3 is TGCAGCGTTGAAGAAGGGAGTTACAATGAGCAGTTCTTC. Its protein product is CSVEEGSYNEQFF.

The chain links TRBV10-3 to TRBJ1-5; 8 bases align to TRBD1. CDR3 size: 15 residues. V lost 0 bases and J lost 11; bases outside the gene matches: 9. The germline CDR1 and CDR2 sequences are ENHRY and SYGVKD. The CDR3 bases are TGTGCCATCAGTGAGTCGACAGGGGCCGGACTTTCCCAGCATTTT. The encoded protein is CAISESTGAGLSQHF.

This clone has a handful of counts. J is TRBJ2-7 and V is TRBV7-9; 10 nucleotides match TRBD1. Germline values: CDR1 SEHNR, CDR2 FQNEAQ (reference sequence). Trimming at V came to 5 bases and at J to 3 bases, leaving 4 bases not matched to a gene. The CDR3 totals 14 residues. The CDR3 bases are TGTGCCAGCAGCACGACAGGGGGCTACTACGAGCAGTACTTC. It is translated as CASSTTGGYYEQYF.

This chain links TRBV19 with TRBJ2-1; 15 bases match TRBD2. Per the germline V gene, CDR1 is LNHDA and CDR2 is SQIVND (reference sequence). The junction had 8 bases not matched to a gene; V was cut back by 5 bases and J by 9 bases. There are 16 residues in the CDR3. The CDR3 DNA sequence: TGTGCCAGTAGTGGACTAGCGGGGGGGTATTTGGGTGAGCAGTTCTTC. It yields the protein CASSGLAGGYLGEQFF.

The V and J genes are TRBV7-3 and TRBJ1-2; maybe TRBD1 (5 bases). Germline CDR1 and CDR2: SGHTA and FQGTGA. The CDR3 extends over 15 amino acids. V was pared by 1 base and J by 3 bases, with 12 bases between. Here the CDR3 DNA reads TGTGCCAGCAGCTTAATCAGCGGAGGGGACTATGGCTACACCTTC. Protein sequence: CASSLISGGDYGYTF.

The genes are TRBV10-3 and TRBJ2-1; the match to TRBD2 covers 8 bases. Germline CDR1 reads ENHRY; CDR2 reads SYGVKD. This CDR3 region has 15 residues. The V gene end was trimmed by 10 bases and the J gene end by 1 base; junction bases not matched to a gene: 9. CDR3 residues: CATHPGTRSYNEQFF. In DNA, the CDR3 is TGTGCCACTCATCCCGGGACTAGATCCTACAATGAGCAGTTCTTC.

The gene calls are TRBV10-2 and TRBJ2-2; the match to TRBD2 covers 9 bases. CDR1 and CDR2 (germline): WSHSY, SAAADI. The length of the CDR3 is 15 residues. J lost 2 bases, V lost 6 bases, and 4 bases had no gene match. CDR3 DNA sequence: TGCGCCAGCAGAGGACTAGCGCTAAACACCGGGGAGCTGTTTTTT. This translates into CASRGLALNTGELFF.

This chain links TRBV9 with TRBJ2-7, with 11 bases fitting TRBD2. Trimming removed 4 bases from V and 5 bases from J; junction bases left unmatched: 5. CDR1 is SGDLS and CDR2 is YYNGEE in the germline V gene. The CDR3 contains 14 residues. CDR3 in DNA: TGTGCCAGCAGCTCTAGCGGGGGGAGAGACGAGCAGTACTTC. Translated: CASSSSGGRDEQYF.

V is TRBV5-4 and J is TRBJ1-2, with 7 nucleotides matching TRBD1. Losses at the gene ends were 3 bases for V and 2 bases for J; bases not matched to a gene: 10. The CDR3 covers 16 residues. Germline V gene sequence: CDR1 SGHNT, CDR2 YYREEE (reference sequence). For the CDR3, the DNA is TGTGCCAGCAGCTCTCCGGCGTCAGGGGGAAACTATGGCTACACCTTC. As protein: CASSSPASGGNYGYTF.

V and J are TRBV27 and TRBJ1-2, with 10 nucleotides matching TRBD1. The J segment lost 9 bases and the V segment lost 5 bases, leaving 9 bases of the junction unmatched. Germline assignment: CDR1 MNHEY and CDR2 SMNVEV (reference sequence). CDR3 length: 14 residues. DNA for the CDR3: TGTGCCAGCAGTCCGCCGGGACAGGGGAGAAGCTACACCTTC. Its protein product is CASSPPGQGRSYTF.

The gene calls are TRBV10-1 and TRBJ2-7; D call uncertain. The CDR3 is 17 amino acids. Looked up from germline, CDR1 is WNHNN and CDR2 is SYGVQD (reference sequence). Trimming removed 4 bases at V and 0 bases at J, with 19 bases between. CDR3 sequence: CASSVSGENNSSYEQYF. CDR3 bases: TGCGCCAGCAGTGTTTCAGGCGAAAATAATAGCTCCTACGAGCAGTACTTC.

The chain couples TRBV3-1 (or the pseudogene TRBV3-2) to TRBJ1-5, with unresolved D. Germline V CDR1 and CDR2: LGHDT, YNNKEL (reference sequence). Trimming pared 0 bases from V and 3 bases from J, leaving 6 bases between. This CDR3 is built from 14 residues. The DNA for the CDR3 is TGTGCCAGCAGCCAAGAGTATAACAATCAGCCCCAGCATTTT. Translating it yields CASSQEYNNQPQHF.

The chain employs TRBV6-6 and TRBJ2-3, with 11 bases that match TRBD2. V lost 6 bases and J lost 3; bases outside the gene matches: 5. The CDR3 loop spans 15 amino acids. Germline-derived CDR1 and CDR2 are MNHNY and SVGAGI (reference sequence). The chain's CDR3 is CASRPLAGGTDTQYF. DNA of the CDR3: TGTGCCAGCAGGCCCCTAGCGGGAGGAACAGATACGCAGTATTTT.

This rearrangement joins TRBV7-2 to TRBJ2-3; tentative D call: TRBD2 (6 bases). V was clipped by 6 bases and J by 0 bases, with 16 bases between them. The V gene's germline CDR1 is SGHTA and CDR2 FQGNSA. The CDR3 loop spans 16 amino acids. CDR3 sequence reads: CASSPSWSGSTDTQYF. Here the CDR3 DNA reads TGTGCCAGCAGTCCCAGTTGGAGCGGGAGCACAGATACGCAGTATTTT.

V usage is TRBV23-1 and J usage is TRBJ1-1, with 8 nucleotides matching TRBD1. TRBV23-1 is identified as an open reading frame with a role that is uncertain. The CDR3 length is 13 residues. After removal of 7 bases from V and 6 bases from J, the junction contained 7 bases not matched to a gene. CDR3 sequence reads: CASKQGERAEAFF. DNA for the CDR3: TGCGCCAGCAAACAGGGGGAACGCGCTGAAGCTTTCTTT.

This rearrangement joins TRBV6-5 to TRBJ1-3; D call uncertain. The CDR3 contains 14 residues. CDR1 MNHEY and CDR2 SVGAGI come from the germline V gene. V was cut by 7 bases and J by 0 bases, with 10 bases left in between. The CDR3 DNA reads TGTGCCAGCACCACCCACGGCTCTGGAAACACCATATATTTT. Its translation: CASTTHGSGNTIYF.

In its sample, this clone was seen a few times. The chain is built from TRBV6-5 and TRBJ1-5; tentative D call: TRBD1 (5 bases). Germline V CDR1 and CDR2: MNHEY, SVGAGI. The CDR3 is 14 amino acids. V lost 7 bases and J 6 bases, leaving 16 bases between the germline ends. CDR3 DNA: TGTGCCAGCACGCCTCAGGGAATTGGTCAGCCCCAGCATTTT. Its translation: CASTPQGIGQPQHF.

The chain has TRBV6-5 and TRBJ2-7; possible D gene TRBD1, 6 bases. CDR1 is MNHEY and CDR2 is SVGAGI in the germline V gene. CDR3 length equals 13 residues. Trimming took off 6 bases at V and 0 bases at J, with 9 bases between the two ends. The chain's CDR3 is CASRQGSSYEQYF. The CDR3 DNA is TGTGCCAGCAGGCAGGGGTCCTCCTACGAGCAGTACTTC.

The J gene is TRBJ1-2, the V gene TRBV9, with TRBD1 matching 8 bases. Unmatched junction bases numbered 5, after V lost 0 bases and J lost 4 bases. Germline values: CDR1 SGDLS, CDR2 YYNGEE. This CDR3 is 15 amino acids long. CDR3 nucleotide sequence: TGTGCCAGCAGCGTAGCTGACAGGGGTTTCTATGGCTACACCTTC. It yields the protein CASSVADRGFYGYTF. The whole variable domain, remainder taken from reference TRBV9 and TRBJ1-2, is DSGVTQTPKHLITATGQRVTLRCSPRSGDLSVYWYQQSLDQGLQFLIQYYNGEERAKGNILERFSAQQFPDLHSELNLSSLELGDSALYFCASSVADRGFYGYTFGSGTRLTVV.

To note about this clone: Because the CDR3's place on the DNA is in doubt, the DNA is left out and the CDR3 is given as listed by TCRdb. V usage is TRBV14 and J usage is TRBJ2-3; TRBD2, the table's D call, was not compared with the DNA. Germline V gene data show CDR1 as SGHDN and CDR2 as FVKESK. Counting both end residues, the CDR3 totals 13 amino acids. The CDR3 is CASSQVGGGSDYF.